Listed below are T cell receptor beta chains from one sample, sequenced in a study of a mutant IDH1 vaccine in newly diagnosed glioma. Data came from immunoSEQ multiplex PCR; TCRdb stores just in-frame clones and leaves some out. Among about 38,000 clones listed, roughly 89% were seen once. Source: PBMCs, taken from a glioma patient treated with radiotherapy, temozolomide or both. The origin of the receptors is a man between 18 and 29 years old with glioma. The CDR3 runs from the conserved cysteine through the conserved F or W. A D gene is named only where the DNA matches it firmly. Rows give clone size only sometimes, using once, few, many, or a class for an expanded clone.

clone size	V gene	D gene	J gene	CDR3 protein	CDR3 DNA
.	TRBV19	.	TRBJ1-5	CASSPGQPQHF	TGTGCCAGTAGCCCAGGCCAGCCCCAGCATTTT
once	TRBV5-6	.	TRBJ2-3	CASSLPDRTDTQYF	TGTGCCAGCAGCCTGCCCGACAGGACAGATACGCAGTATTTT
.	TRBV19	.	TRBJ1-2	CASSIFDSSNYGYTF	TGTGCCAGTAGTATTTTCGACAGCTCTAACTATGGCTACACCTTC
medium-sized	TRBV14	.	TRBJ1-2	CASSQARNYGYTF	TGTGCCAGCAGCCAAGCTAGAAACTATGGCTACACCTTC
.	TRBV18	TRBD1	TRBJ1-5	CASSRDSRQPQHF	TGTGCCAGCTCACGGGACAGCAGGCAGCCCCAGCATTTT
.	TRBV30	.	TRBJ1-5	CAWSQRATPSNQPQHF	TGTGCCTGGAGTCAACGAGCAACCCCGAGCAATCAGCCCCAGCATTTT
.	TRBV28	.	TRBJ2-3	CASSSNGADRITDTQYF	TGTGCCAGCAGTTCAAACGGGGCGGACCGGATCACAGATACGCAGTATTTT
.	TRBV4-3	.	TRBJ1-1	CASSLRSNTEAFF	TGCGCCAGCAGCCTCAGATCGAACACTGAAGCTTTCTTT
.	TRBV2	.	TRBJ1-1	CASSDLGAEAFF	TGTGCCAGCAGTGATCTAGGGGCTGAAGCTTTCTTT
.	TRBV15	.	TRBJ2-3	CATSNTGSGGGDTQYF	TGTGCCACCAGCAATACAGGGAGCGGCGGGGGAGATACGCAGTATTTT
.	TRBV7-3	.	TRBJ2-5	CASSLFRGSETQYF	TGTGCCAGCAGCTTATTTAGGGGGTCAGAGACCCAGTACTTC
.	TRBV13	.	TRBJ2-1	CASSPLRGNEQFF	TGTGCCAGCAGCCCGCTCCGGGGAAATGAGCAGTTCTTC
.	TRBV27	TRBD2	TRBJ2-1	CASSLRASGSSYNEQFF	TGTGCCAGCAGTTTAAGGGCTAGCGGGAGCTCCTACAATGAGCAGTTCTTC
few	TRBV7-2	.	TRBJ2-2	CASSPSLGRAGTGELFF	TGTGCCAGCAGCCCGTCGTTGGGGCGGGCAGGAACCGGGGAGCTGTTTTTT
once	TRBV7-2	.	TRBJ1-5	CASSFRSLSSAQHF	TGTGCCAGCAGCTTCCGATCCTTGTCGTCGGCCCAGCATTTT
.	TRBV5-4	.	TRBJ2-1	CASSTEDGSYNEQFF	TGTGCCAGCAGCACAGAGGACGGCTCCTACAATGAGCAGTTCTTC